The following is a T cell receptor (beta chain) sequence with its context. Its antigen is not known. Germline trimming cut 4 bases from V and 0 bases from J; bases unmatched to any gene: 0. Germline V CDR1 and CDR2: MDHEN, SYDVKM. The length of the CDR3 is 15 residues. The sample originates from a study of cytomegalovirus exposure and HLA in healthy donors. PCR amplification relied on 60 Vbeta primers (plus 13 Jbeta primers). Generated by immunoSEQ multiplex PCR, the TCRdb table keeps only in-frame clones and is missing some. The repertoire holds 150,000 or so clones, with 75% as singletons. Regarding the study as a whole: Relative to equally common others, HLA-associated TCR beta chains showed greater clonal expansion in a later analysis. Rarity characterized most TCR sequences, yet some public TCRs appeared in many donors. Reportedly, cytomegalovirus status was diagnosed with high sensitivity and specificity. An observed cluster of highly shared sequence variants was recorded as a likely sequencing artifact.

The chain is built from TRBV28 and TRBJ1-5, with 10 bases that match TRBD1. The sequence derives from a man aged 25-40 years in good health and CMV-seronegative. Specimen: PBMCs. The CDR3 sequence is CASSWDRGSNQPQHF. CDR3 DNA sequence: TGTGCCAGCAGTTGGGACAGGGGTAGCAATCAGCCCCAGCATTTT.